This T cell receptor (beta chain) originates from a study of T cells after yellow fever vaccination. There are a few counts of this clonotype. Germline CDR1 DFQATT, CDR2 SNEGSKA (reference sequence). The CDR3 has 14 residues. V was pared by 6 bases and J by 2 bases, with 7 bases of the junction left unmatched. MiXCR, run by TCRdb on the 5' RACE reads, gives a single entry per CDR3 protein. The sample yields about 580,000 distinct CDR3 sequences, about a sixth seen once. The TCR originated in a man aged 18 to 30 who received the YFV17D yellow fever vaccine. The J gene is TRBJ2-4, the V gene TRBV20-1; the match to TRBD1 covers 7 bases. The specimen was PBMCs, collected 4 to 5 days after the first yellow fever vaccination. The chain's CDR3 is CSAAATGTKNIQYF. CDR3 bases: TGCAGTGCGGCCGCGACAGGGACCAAAAACATTCAGTACTTC.